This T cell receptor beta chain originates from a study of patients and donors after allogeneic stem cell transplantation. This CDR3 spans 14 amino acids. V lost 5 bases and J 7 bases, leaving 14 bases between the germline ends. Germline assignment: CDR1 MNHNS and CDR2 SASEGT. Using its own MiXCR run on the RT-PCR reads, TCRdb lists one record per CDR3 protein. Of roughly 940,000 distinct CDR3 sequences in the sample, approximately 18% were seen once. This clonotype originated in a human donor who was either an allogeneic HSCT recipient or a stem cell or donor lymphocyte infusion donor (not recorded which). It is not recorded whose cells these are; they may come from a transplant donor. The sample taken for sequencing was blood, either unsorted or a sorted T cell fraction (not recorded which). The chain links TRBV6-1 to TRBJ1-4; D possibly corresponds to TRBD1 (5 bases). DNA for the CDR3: TGTGCCAGCAGTACCGGGACGGGGGGTGAAAAACTGTTTTTT. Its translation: CASSTGTGGEKLFF.